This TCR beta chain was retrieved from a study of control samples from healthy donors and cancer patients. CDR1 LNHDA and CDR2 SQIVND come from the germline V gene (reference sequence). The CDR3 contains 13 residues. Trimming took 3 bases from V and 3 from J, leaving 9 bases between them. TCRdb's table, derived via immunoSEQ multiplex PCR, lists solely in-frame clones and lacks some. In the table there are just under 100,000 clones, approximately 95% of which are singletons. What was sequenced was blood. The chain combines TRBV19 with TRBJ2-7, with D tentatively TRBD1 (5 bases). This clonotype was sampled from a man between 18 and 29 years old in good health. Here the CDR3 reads CASSIPGNYEQYF. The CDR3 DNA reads TGTGCCAGTAGTATCCCAGGGAACTACGAGCAGTACTTC.